Listed below are T cell receptor beta chains from one sample, sequenced in a study of blood T cell repertoires in COVID-19. Using immunoSEQ multiplex PCR, the repertoire was profiled, and TCRdb retains in-frame clones only, with some absent. The sample comprises approximately 280,000 clones, approximately 83% of which are singletons, and 8% to 13% rests with the top ten. Sequenced: peripheral blood. The source is a woman aged 70 to 79 with acute or convalescent COVID-19. Both conserved end residues are part of each CDR3. Each record gives: CDR3 protein, CDR3 DNA, D gene, V gene, clone size, J gene. D genes are given only for firm matches. Clone size is shown for a subset of rows, as once, few, many or a class of expanded clone.

CDR3aa: CASSLGPPAGGQDTQYF
CDR3nt: TGTGCCAGCAGCTTAGGTCCGCCAGCGGGGGGGCAGGATACGCAGTATTTT
d_gene: TRBD2
v_gene: TRBV7-6
abundance: .
j_gene: TRBJ2-3

CDR3aa: CASSLGLAGGTDTQYF
CDR3nt: TGTGCCAGCTCACTGGGACTAGCGGGGGGCACAGATACGCAGTATTTT
d_gene: TRBD2
v_gene: TRBV18
abundance: .
j_gene: TRBJ2-3

CDR3aa: CASSQDSFSGNTIYF
CDR3nt: TGTGCCAGCAGCCAAGATTCCTTCTCTGGAAACACCATATATTTT
d_gene: .
v_gene: TRBV3-1/TRBV3-2
abundance: .
j_gene: TRBJ1-3

CDR3aa: CASSSTVNYGYTF
CDR3nt: TGTGCCAGCAGTTCGACAGTAAACTATGGCTACACCTTC
d_gene: .
v_gene: TRBV12-3/TRBV12-4
abundance: .
j_gene: TRBJ1-2

CDR3aa: CASTPRRQNGYTF
CDR3nt: TGTGCCAGCACTCCCCGGAGACAGAATGGCTACACCTTC
d_gene: .
v_gene: TRBV12-3/TRBV12-4
abundance: few
j_gene: TRBJ1-2

CDR3aa: CASSVAAGVSYNEQFF
CDR3nt: TGTGCCAGCAGCGTAGCAGCGGGGGTCTCCTACAATGAGCAGTTCTTC
d_gene: TRBD2
v_gene: TRBV9
abundance: .
j_gene: TRBJ2-1

CDR3aa: CASSHIARGYNEQFF
CDR3nt: TGTGCCAGCAGCCACATAGCTCGGGGGTACAATGAGCAGTTCTTC
d_gene: .
v_gene: TRBV3-1/TRBV3-2
abundance: .
j_gene: TRBJ2-1

CDR3aa: CASSIRSGASYNEQFF
CDR3nt: TGTGCCAGTAGTATCCGTAGCGGGGCCTCCTACAATGAGCAGTTCTTC
d_gene: TRBD2
v_gene: TRBV19
abundance: .
j_gene: TRBJ2-1

CDR3aa: CAWSGSRGAFF
CDR3nt: TGTGCCTGGAGTGGGTCTCGGGGAGCTTTCTTT
d_gene: .
v_gene: TRBV30
abundance: .
j_gene: TRBJ1-1

CDR3aa: CASSQDQGGVAYNEQFF
CDR3nt: TGTGCCAGCAGCCAAGATCAGGGCGGGGTTGCCTACAATGAGCAGTTCTTC
d_gene: .
v_gene: TRBV4-2
abundance: .
j_gene: TRBJ2-1

CDR3aa: CASSSSGGAYNEQFF
CDR3nt: TGTGCCAGCAGCTCTAGCGGGGGGGCCTACAATGAGCAGTTCTTC
d_gene: TRBD2
v_gene: TRBV3-1/TRBV3-2
abundance: .
j_gene: TRBJ2-1

CDR3aa: CASSIGRGVEAFF
CDR3nt: TGTGCCAGTAGTATTGGCAGGGGTGTGGAAGCTTTCTTT
d_gene: .
v_gene: TRBV19
abundance: .
j_gene: TRBJ1-1

CDR3aa: CASSLQGDTEAFF
CDR3nt: TGTGCCAGCAGCTTACAGGGAGACACTGAAGCTTTCTTT
d_gene: .
v_gene: TRBV5-4
abundance: .
j_gene: TRBJ1-1

CDR3aa: CASSSQRGDSYNEQFF
CDR3nt: TGTGCCAGCAGTTCCCAGCGGGGTGACTCCTACAATGAGCAGTTCTTC
d_gene: TRBD2
v_gene: TRBV6-5
abundance: once
j_gene: TRBJ2-1

CDR3aa: CASRDSANTGELFF
CDR3nt: TGCGCCAGCCGGGACTCCGCGAACACCGGGGAGCTGTTTTTT
d_gene: .
v_gene: TRBV5-1
abundance: .
j_gene: TRBJ2-2

CDR3aa: CASSLGGNTEAFF
CDR3nt: TGTGCCAGCAGCTTGGGAGGGAACACTGAAGCTTTCTTT
d_gene: .
v_gene: TRBV5-6
abundance: .
j_gene: TRBJ1-1

CDR3aa: CASSEFEGNEQFF
CDR3nt: TGTGCCAGCAGTGAATTTGAGGGCAATGAGCAGTTCTTC
d_gene: .
v_gene: TRBV2
abundance: .
j_gene: TRBJ2-1

CDR3aa: CAWSVRGQNNQPQHF
CDR3nt: TGTGCCTGGAGTGTACGAGGGCAGAATAATCAGCCCCAGCATTTT
d_gene: .
v_gene: TRBV30
abundance: .
j_gene: TRBJ1-5

CDR3aa: CASSPGQGNSGNTIYF
CDR3nt: TGCGCCAGCAGTCCGGGACAGGGGAACTCTGGAAACACCATATATTTT
d_gene: TRBD1
v_gene: TRBV10-1
abundance: once
j_gene: TRBJ1-3

CDR3aa: CAISESRGNQPQHF
CDR3nt: TGTGCCATCAGTGAGTCACGGGGGAATCAGCCCCAGCATTTT
d_gene: .
v_gene: TRBV10-3
abundance: .
j_gene: TRBJ1-5

CDR3aa: CASSLGGRGEQFF
CDR3nt: TGTGCCAGCAGCTTAGGAGGACGGGGTGAGCAGTTCTTC
d_gene: .
v_gene: TRBV7-9
abundance: .
j_gene: TRBJ2-1

CDR3aa: CASSYGTSGGRGQYF
CDR3nt: TGTGCCAGCAGCTACGGGACTAGCGGGGGAAGGGGGCAGTACTTC
d_gene: TRBD2
v_gene: TRBV3-1/TRBV3-2
abundance: .
j_gene: TRBJ2-7

CDR3aa: CASSQTPSAEAFF
CDR3nt: TGTGCCAGCAGCCAGACACCTTCCGCTGAAGCTTTCTTT
d_gene: .
v_gene: TRBV9
abundance: .
j_gene: TRBJ1-1

CDR3aa: CASSNTGTATYNEQFF
CDR3nt: TGTGCCAGTAGCAATACCGGGACAGCGACCTACAATGAGCAGTTCTTC
d_gene: TRBD1
v_gene: TRBV19
abundance: .
j_gene: TRBJ2-1